The 14 T cell receptor beta chains presented below share a single source sample, sequenced in a study of tumor-infiltrating lymphocytes in primary liver carcinoma. The approximately 20-31 mg bulk tissue piece was not sorted before simultaneous RNA and DNA extraction. TCR beta cDNA was made from 450 to 600 ng total RNA with a constant-region primer. Each TCR beta library was derived from three nested multiplex PCR rounds that employed slightly modified ARM-PCR. PCR rounds one and two used TRBV1-TRBV30 forward primers with a C-beta reverse primer for approximately 10 cycles each. MiXCR, applied by TCRdb to the multiplex PCR reads, yields one record per CDR3 protein. Among fewer than 110,000 distinct CDR3 sequences listed, about two thirds were seen once. The sample was liver tumor tissue from sampling region 2. Subset defined: tumor region T2, inferior pole. The receptors here all came from a woman in her sixties or seventies with primary liver carcinoma and hepatitis B virus infection.

This sequence joins TRBV18 and TRBJ2-1; 8 nucleotides align to TRBD2. Trimming took 4 bases from V and 7 from J; bases not matched to a gene: 12. CDR1 KGHSH and CDR2 LQKENI come from the germline V gene. The CDR3 extends over 16 amino acids. The CDR3 region is CASSLNAGTRYNEQFF. The CDR3 nucleotides are TGTGCCAGCTCACTGAACGCCGGGACTAGATATAATGAGCAGTTCTTC.

The V and J genes are TRBV4-2 and TRBJ2-1; a weak D match, TRBD2 (6 bases). The germline gives CDR1 LGHNA, CDR2 YNFKEQ. The germline V and J ends were trimmed by 0 bases and 4 bases, with 19 bases remaining between them. The length of the CDR3 is 18 residues. CDR3 sequence (DNA): TGTGCCAGCAGCCAAGAGGGCCGGGGGAGGATTTCATACAATGAGCAGTTCTTC. This sequence encodes CASSQEGRGRISYNEQFF.

The chain couples TRBV11-3 to TRBJ2-1, with D perhaps TRBD1 (6 bases). Germline V gene data show CDR1 as SGHNT and CDR2 as YENEEA. V gave up 8 bases and J gave up 6 bases, with 26 bases separating them. The CDR3 is 17 amino acids. In nucleotides, the CDR3 is TGTGCCAGCGGCTCCCTGGGGGCGCCGACCATGGGCAATGAGCAGTTCTTC. It translates to CASGSLGAPTMGNEQFF. The full variable domain, rest sourced from reference TRBV11-3 and TRBJ2-1, is EAGVVQSPRYKIIEKKQPVAFWCNPISGHNTLYWYLQNLGQGPELLIRYENEEAVDDSQLPKDRFSAERLKGVDSTLKIQPAELGDSAVYLCASGSLGAPTMGNEQFFGPGTRLTVL.

This clonotype was observed a single time. Its ends do not fully match the called genes, so a read error is possible. The genes are TRBV11-1 and TRBJ2-7; D is ambiguous. Germline CDR1 reads SGHAT; CDR2 reads FQDESV (reference sequence). The CDR3 runs to 14 residues. The CDR3 region has the DNA TGTGCCAGCAGCCTTTTGGGGATCTCCTACGAGCGGTACTTC. The encoded protein is CASSLLGISYERYF.

The chain has TRBV28 and TRBJ2-3, with 9 bases aligning to TRBD1. Germline values: CDR1 MDHEN, CDR2 SYDVKM. The CDR3 is 15 amino acids. With 4 bases clipped from V and 2 bases from J, the junction kept 4 bases outside the gene matches. CDR3 nucleotides: TGTGCCAGCAGTTGGGGACAGGGCTTCACAGATACGCAGTATTTT. This gives the protein CASSWGQGFTDTQYF.

In its sample, this clonotype was seen a few times. V usage is TRBV11-2 and J usage is TRBJ2-1, with unresolved D. The CDR3 length is 14 residues. Trimming cost V 2 bases and J 8 bases, with 13 bases left between them. In germline, CDR1 is SGHAT, CDR2 FQNNGV. The CDR3 loop reads CASSLRLSAYEQFF. CDR3 nucleotide sequence: TGTGCCAGCAGCTTACGTCTATCCGCGTATGAGCAGTTCTTC.

J is TRBJ2-1 and V is TRBV10-2; 13 positions match TRBD2. Per the germline V gene, CDR1 is WSHSY and CDR2 is SAAADI. Trimming took 6 bases from V and 13 from J; bases not matched to a gene: 12. CDR3 length: 15 amino acids. The CDR3 here is CASSLTSGRAEDQFF. The CDR3 DNA reads TGCGCCAGCAGCCTCACTAGCGGGAGGGCGGAAGACCAGTTCTTC.

About this clonotype: The final CDR3 position lacks the conserved phenylalanine or tryptophan, pointing to a likely read error. The chain recombines TRBV10-1 with TRBJ2-3, with D possibly TRBD2 on 6 matching bases. Per the germline V gene, CDR1 is WNHNN and CDR2 is SYGVQD (reference sequence). This CDR3 has 15 amino acids. CDR3 residues: CASNESMGRTDTQYL. Written as DNA, the CDR3 is TGCGCCAGCAATGAGTCTATGGGGAGGACAGATACGCAGTATCTT.

Comments on this clonotype: The CDR3 end shows no conserved phenylalanine or tryptophan, and so a read error is likely. This rearrangement joins TRBV11-2 to TRBJ2-3, with D unclear. The germline V gene encodes CDR1 SGHAT and CDR2 FQNNGV. The CDR3 loop spans 15 amino acids. CDR3 sequence: CAGSPSATSTDTQYL. The CDR3 DNA reads as TGTGCCGGCAGTCCCTCTGCGACTAGCACAGATACGCAGTATCTT.

This clonotype appeared a few times. A clone one base away is much larger, so this may be a read error. This chain joins TRBV6-2 or TRBV6-3 and TRBJ2-5, with D maybe TRBD2 (5 bases). Germline loops: CDR1 MNHEY, CDR2 SVGEGT. The length of the CDR3 is 14 residues. CDR3: CVSSYSGPQETQYF. In nucleotides, the CDR3 is TGTGTCAGCAGTTACAGCGGCCCCCAAGAGACCCAGTACTTC.

For this clonotype: One junction end does not reproduce the germline sequence, and a read error may be involved. The V call is TRBV5-1, the J call TRBJ1-1; perhaps TRBD1 as D (6 bases). CDR3 length: 13 amino acids. Germline CDR1 and CDR2: SGHRS and YFSETQ. This CDR3 reads CASRYDRNTEALF. In DNA form, the CDR3 reads TGCGCCAGCAGATATGACAGGAACACTGAAGCTCTCTTT.

Details on this clonotype: In this CDR3 the conserved last residue, phenylalanine or tryptophan, is missing, so a read error is likely. The chain carries TRBV25-1 and TRBJ2-7; 8 bases agree with TRBD2. The CDR3 contains 14 residues. Germline V CDR1 and CDR2: MGHDK, SYGVNS. After removal of 6 bases from V and 6 bases from J, the junction contained 10 bases not matched to a gene. Written as DNA, the CDR3 is TGTGCCAGCAGCGGGGGACTAGTTTCAGCCGAGCAGTACTCC. Its protein product is CASSGGLVSAEQYS.

In regard to this clonotype: The germline gene is not matched at one end of the junction; a read error may be the cause. The chain joins TRBV28 to TRBJ2-7; TRBD2 might be the D (6 bases). The CDR3 spans 14 residues. From germline, CDR1 is MDHEN and CDR2 SYDVKM. In DNA, the CDR3 is TGTGCCAGCTCCACGGGAGACAGTATCCGCGAGCAATACTTC. It translates to CASSTGDSIREQYF.

The chain joins TRBV7-8 to TRBJ1-3; TRBD1 aligns across 8 bases. The ends lost 5 bases at V and 4 bases at J; junction bases unmatched: 7. The CDR3 has 15 amino acids. CDR1 is SGHVS, CDR2 FQNEAQ, per germline. CDR3 nucleotide sequence: TGTGCCAGCAGCGCATCCCAGGGGGCGGGAAACACCATATATTTT. This translates into CASSASQGAGNTIYF.